The source of this T cell receptor (beta chain) is a study of T cells in tuberculosis. Here immunoSEQ multiplex PCR was the method, and the copy in TCRdb shows in-frame clones only, minus some. The repertoire includes some 31,000 clones, more than 85% of them detected once, and 2% to 2.5% sits in the top ten. The CDR3 is made up of 12 amino acids. V lost 6 bases to trimming and J lost 3 bases, with 8 bases between them. Germline CDR1 is LGHNT and CDR2 is FRNRAP. Sequenced input: PBMCs. V gene TRBV12-5 combines with J gene TRBJ1-1; D possibly corresponds to TRBD1 (6 bases). This sequence originates from a donor between 5 and 29 years old with latent tuberculosis or without tuberculosis infection. CDR3 DNA: TGTGCTAGTGGCGAGGGGGACACTGAAGCTTTCTTT. Amino acid sequence: CASGEGDTEAFF.